The clone carrying this T cell receptor (beta chain) was detected a few times. In Seattle, patients joined the study during active infection and were tracked longitudinally. The CDR3 covers 16 residues. Germline CDR1 and CDR2: SGDLS and YYNGEE. The V end was cut by 0 bases, the J end by 2 bases, with 12 bases between. As originally analysed: Reference gene primer amplification yielded estimated nucleated cell counts. Libraries were prepared by immunoSEQ multiplex PCR; TCRdb keeps only in-frame clonotypes and omits some of them. That table furnishes V, J and clone size, whereas the DNA furnished D and trimming. The sample lists roughly 150,000 clones; 75% to 90% were seen once. These data originate in a study of blood T cell repertoires in COVID-19. The overall study: Samples of COVID-19 (acute and convalescent) were obtained from the United States, Italy and Spain.

The sequencing input was peripheral blood. The clonotype originates from a man between 18 and 29 years old with COVID-19, enrolled during active disease. The rearrangement links TRBV9 to TRBJ2-1; D perhaps matches TRBD1 (5 bases). The CDR3 is CASSVEGRAPYNEQFF. For the CDR3, the DNA is TGTGCCAGCAGCGTAGAGGGCAGGGCACCCTACAATGAGCAGTTCTTC.